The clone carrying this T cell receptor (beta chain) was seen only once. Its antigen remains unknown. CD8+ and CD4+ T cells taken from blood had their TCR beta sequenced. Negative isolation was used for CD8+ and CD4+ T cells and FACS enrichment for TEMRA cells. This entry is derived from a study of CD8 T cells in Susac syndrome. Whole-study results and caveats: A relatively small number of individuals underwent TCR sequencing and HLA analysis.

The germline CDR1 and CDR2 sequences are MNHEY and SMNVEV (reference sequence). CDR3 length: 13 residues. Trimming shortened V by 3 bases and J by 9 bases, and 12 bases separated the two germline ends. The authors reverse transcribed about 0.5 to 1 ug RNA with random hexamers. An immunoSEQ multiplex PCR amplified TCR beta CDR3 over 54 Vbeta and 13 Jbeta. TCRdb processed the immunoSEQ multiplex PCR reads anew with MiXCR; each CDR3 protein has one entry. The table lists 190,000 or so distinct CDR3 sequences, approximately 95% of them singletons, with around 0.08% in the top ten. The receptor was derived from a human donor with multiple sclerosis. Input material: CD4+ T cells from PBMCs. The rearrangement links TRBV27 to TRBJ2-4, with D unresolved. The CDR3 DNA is TGTGCCAGCAGTTTCGGTAGCTCGACCATTCAGTACTTC. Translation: CASSFGSSTIQYF.